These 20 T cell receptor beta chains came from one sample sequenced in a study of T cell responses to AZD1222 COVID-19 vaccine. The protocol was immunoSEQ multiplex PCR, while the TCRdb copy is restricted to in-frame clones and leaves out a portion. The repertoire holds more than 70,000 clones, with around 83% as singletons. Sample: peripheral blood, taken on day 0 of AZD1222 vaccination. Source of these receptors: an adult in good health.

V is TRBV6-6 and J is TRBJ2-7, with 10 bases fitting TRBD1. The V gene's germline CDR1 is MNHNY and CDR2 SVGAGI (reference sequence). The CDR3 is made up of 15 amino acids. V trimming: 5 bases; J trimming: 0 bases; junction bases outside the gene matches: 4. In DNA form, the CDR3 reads TGTGCCAGCAGTGGGGGGGACAGGGGCTCCTACGAGCAGTACTTC. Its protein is CASSGGDRGSYEQYF.

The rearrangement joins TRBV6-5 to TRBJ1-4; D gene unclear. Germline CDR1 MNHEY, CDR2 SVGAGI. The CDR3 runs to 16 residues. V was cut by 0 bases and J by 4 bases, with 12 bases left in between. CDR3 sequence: CASSYSNPAFNEKLFF. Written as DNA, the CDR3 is TGTGCCAGCAGTTACTCGAACCCCGCTTTTAATGAAAAACTGTTTTTT.

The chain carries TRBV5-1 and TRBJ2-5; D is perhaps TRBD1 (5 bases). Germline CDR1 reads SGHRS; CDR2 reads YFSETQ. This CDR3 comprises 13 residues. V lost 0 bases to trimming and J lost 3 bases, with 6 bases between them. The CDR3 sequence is CASSLGREETQYF. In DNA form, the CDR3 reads TGCGCCAGCAGCTTGGGCAGGGAAGAGACCCAGTACTTC. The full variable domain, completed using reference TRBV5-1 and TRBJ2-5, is KAGVTQTPRYLIKTRGQQVTLSCSPISGHRSVSWYQQTPGQGLQFLFEYFSETQRNKGNFPGRFSGRQFSNSRSEMNVSTLELGDSALYLCASSLGREETQYFGPGTRLLVL.

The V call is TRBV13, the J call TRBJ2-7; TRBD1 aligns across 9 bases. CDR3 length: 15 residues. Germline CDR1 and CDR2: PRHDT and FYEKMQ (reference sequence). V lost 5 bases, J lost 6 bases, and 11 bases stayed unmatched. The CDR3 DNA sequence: TGTGCCAGCAGCCAAAAGGGACAGGGTTTTATCGAGCAGTACTTC. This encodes CASSQKGQGFIEQYF.

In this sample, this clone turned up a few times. CDR3 in amino acids: CASSSDTEETQYF. In nucleotides, the CDR3 is TGTGCCAGCAGCTCAGACACCGAAGAGACCCAGTACTTC. This rearrangement joins TRBV7-9 to TRBJ2-5; D uncertain. Trimming removed 4 bases from V and 3 bases from J, with 9 bases in between. CDR1 and CDR2 (germline): SEHNR, FQNEAQ (reference sequence). The CDR3 contains 13 residues.

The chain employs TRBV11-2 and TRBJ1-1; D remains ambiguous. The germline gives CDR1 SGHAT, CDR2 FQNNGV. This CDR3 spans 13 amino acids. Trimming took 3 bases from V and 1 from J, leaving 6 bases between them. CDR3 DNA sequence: TGTGCCAGCAGCTTCACGGGGAACACTGAAGCTTTCTTT. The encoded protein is CASSFTGNTEAFF.

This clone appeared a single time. CDR3 in amino acids: CASSYDGNEQFF. The CDR3 DNA sequence: TGTGCCAGCAGTTACGATGGGAATGAGCAGTTCTTC. This rearrangement joins TRBV6-5 to TRBJ2-1; unclear D gene. The germline gives CDR1 MNHEY, CDR2 SVGAGI. V lost 2 bases, J lost 7 bases, and 6 bases lay in between. The CDR3 runs 12 residues.

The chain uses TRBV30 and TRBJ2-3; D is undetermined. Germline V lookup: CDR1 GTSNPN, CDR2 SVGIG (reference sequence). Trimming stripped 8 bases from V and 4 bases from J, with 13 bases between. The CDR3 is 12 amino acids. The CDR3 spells CARSFTADTQYF. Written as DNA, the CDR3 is TGTGCCCGGTCCTTTACAGCAGATACGCAGTATTTT.

The CDR3 DNA reads as TGTGCCAGCAGCCAACGGGACGGTGGCCGCACCTTC. The encoded protein is CASSQRDGGRTF. The genes are TRBV3-1 (or the pseudogene TRBV3-2) and TRBJ1-2, with a tentative D call TRBD1 (5 bases). Trimming pared 2 bases from V and 13 bases from J, leaving 14 bases between. Germline V CDR1 and CDR2: LGHDT, YNNKEL (reference sequence). The CDR3 sequence is 12 residues long.

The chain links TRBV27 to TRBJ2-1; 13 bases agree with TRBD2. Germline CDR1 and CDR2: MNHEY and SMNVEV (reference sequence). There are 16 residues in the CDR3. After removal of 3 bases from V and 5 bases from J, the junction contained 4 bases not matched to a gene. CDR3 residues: CASSFHGLAGDNEQFF. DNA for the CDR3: TGTGCCAGCAGTTTCCATGGACTAGCGGGGGACAATGAGCAGTTCTTC.

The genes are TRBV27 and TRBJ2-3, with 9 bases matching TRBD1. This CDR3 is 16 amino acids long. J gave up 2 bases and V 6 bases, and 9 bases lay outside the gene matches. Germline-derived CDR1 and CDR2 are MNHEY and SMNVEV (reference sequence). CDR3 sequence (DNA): TGTGCCAGCAGCCCGCGGGACAGGGTCATCACAGATACGCAGTATTTT. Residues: CASSPRDRVITDTQYF.

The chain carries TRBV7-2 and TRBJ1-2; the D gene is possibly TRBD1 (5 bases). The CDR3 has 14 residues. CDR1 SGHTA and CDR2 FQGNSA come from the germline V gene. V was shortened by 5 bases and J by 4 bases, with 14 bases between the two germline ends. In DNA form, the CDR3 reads TGTGCCAGCAGCCCTTACGACAGATCCTATGGCTACACCTTC. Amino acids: CASSPYDRSYGYTF.

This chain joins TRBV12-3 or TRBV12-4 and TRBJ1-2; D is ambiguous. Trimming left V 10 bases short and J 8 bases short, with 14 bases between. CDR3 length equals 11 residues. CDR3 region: CATEEGEGYTF. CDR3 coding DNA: TGTGCCACTGAGGAGGGTGAGGGCTACACCTTC.

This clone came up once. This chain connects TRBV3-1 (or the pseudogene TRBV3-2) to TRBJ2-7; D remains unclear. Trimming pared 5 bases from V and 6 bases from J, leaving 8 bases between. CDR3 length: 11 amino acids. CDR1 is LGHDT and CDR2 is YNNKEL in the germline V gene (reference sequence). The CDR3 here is CASSYLGEQYF. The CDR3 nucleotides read TGTGCCAGCAGCTACCTGGGCGAGCAGTACTTC.

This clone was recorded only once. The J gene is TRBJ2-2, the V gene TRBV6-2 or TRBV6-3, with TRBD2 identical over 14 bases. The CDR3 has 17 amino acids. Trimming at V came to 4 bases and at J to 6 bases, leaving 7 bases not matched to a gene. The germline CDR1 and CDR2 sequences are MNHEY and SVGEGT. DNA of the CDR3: TGTGCCAGCAGTTCCCGAGGACTAGCGGGGGGATCCGGGGAGCTGTTTTTT. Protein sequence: CASSSRGLAGGSGELFF.

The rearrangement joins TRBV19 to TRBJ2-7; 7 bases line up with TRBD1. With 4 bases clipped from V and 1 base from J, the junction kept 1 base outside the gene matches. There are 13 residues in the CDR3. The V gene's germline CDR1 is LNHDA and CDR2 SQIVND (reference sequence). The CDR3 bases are TGTGCCAGTAGTAAGACAGGGTCCTACGAGCAGTACTTC. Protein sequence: CASSKTGSYEQYF.

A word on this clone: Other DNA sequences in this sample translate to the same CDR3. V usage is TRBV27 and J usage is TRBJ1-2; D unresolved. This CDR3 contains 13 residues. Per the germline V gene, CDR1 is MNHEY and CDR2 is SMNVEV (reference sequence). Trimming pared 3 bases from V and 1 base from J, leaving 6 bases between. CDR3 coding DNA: TGTGCCAGCAGTTTTTCGGGTAACTATGGCTACACCTTC. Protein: CASSFSGNYGYTF.

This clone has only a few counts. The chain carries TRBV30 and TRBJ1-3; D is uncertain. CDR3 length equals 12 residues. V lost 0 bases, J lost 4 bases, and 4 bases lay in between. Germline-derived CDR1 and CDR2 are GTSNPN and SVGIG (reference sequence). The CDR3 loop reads CAWSVQGNTIYF. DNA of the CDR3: TGTGCCTGGAGTGTACAGGGAAACACCATATATTTT. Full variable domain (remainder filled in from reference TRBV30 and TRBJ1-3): SQTIHQWPATLVQPVGSPLSLECTVEGTSNPNLYWYRQAAGRGLQLLFYSVGIGQISSEVPQNLSASRPQDRQFILSSKKLLLSDSGFYLCAWSVQGNTIYFGEGSWLTVV.

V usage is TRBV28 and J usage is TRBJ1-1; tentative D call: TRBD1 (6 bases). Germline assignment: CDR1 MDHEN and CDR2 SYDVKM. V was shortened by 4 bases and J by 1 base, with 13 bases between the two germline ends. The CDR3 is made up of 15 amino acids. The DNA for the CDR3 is TGTGCCAGCAGTTCGAACAGGGTACCGAACACTGAAGCTTTCTTT. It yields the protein CASSSNRVPNTEAFF.

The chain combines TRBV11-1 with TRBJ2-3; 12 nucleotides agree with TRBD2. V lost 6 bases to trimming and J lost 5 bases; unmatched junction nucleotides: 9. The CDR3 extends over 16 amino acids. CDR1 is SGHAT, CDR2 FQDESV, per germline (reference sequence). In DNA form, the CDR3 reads TGTGCCAGCAGATCCCCTAGCGGGGGGGCTGGAGATACGCAGTATTTT. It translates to CASRSPSGGAGDTQYF. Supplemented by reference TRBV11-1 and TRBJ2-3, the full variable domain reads EAEVAQSPRYKITEKSQAVAFWCDPISGHATLYWYRQILGQGPELLVQFQDESVVDDSQLPKDRFSAERLKGVDSTLKIQPAELGDSAMYLCASRSPSGGAGDTQYFGPGTRLTVL.